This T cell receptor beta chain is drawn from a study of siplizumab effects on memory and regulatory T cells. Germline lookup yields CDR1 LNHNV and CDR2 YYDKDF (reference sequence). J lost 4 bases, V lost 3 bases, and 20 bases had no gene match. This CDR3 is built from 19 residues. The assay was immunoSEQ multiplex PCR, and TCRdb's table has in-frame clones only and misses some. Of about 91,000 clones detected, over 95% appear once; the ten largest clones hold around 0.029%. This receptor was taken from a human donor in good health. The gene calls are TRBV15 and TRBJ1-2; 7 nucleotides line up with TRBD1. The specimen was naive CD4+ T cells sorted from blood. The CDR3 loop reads CATSRELPRGGPPPYGYTF. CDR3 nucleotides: TGTGCCACCAGCAGGGAATTACCGAGAGGGGGCCCGCCGCCCTATGGCTACACCTTC. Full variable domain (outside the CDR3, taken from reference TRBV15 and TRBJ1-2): DAMVIQNPRYQVTQFGKPVTLSCSQTLNHNVMYWYQQKSSQAPKLLFHYYDKDFNNEADTPDNFQSRRPNTSFCFLDIRSPGLGDTAMYLCATSRELPRGGPPPYGYTFGSGTRLTVV.